This T cell receptor (beta chain) was documented in a study of CD8 T cells in Susac syndrome. With random hexamers, reverse transcription was performed on about 0.45 to 1 ug of RNA. Each CDR3 protein is one row after TCRdb ran MiXCR on the immunoSEQ multiplex PCR reads. The sample carries over 150,000 distinct CDR3 sequences, 85% to 95% recorded once. The V end lost 6 bases, the J end lost 1 base, and 9 bases lay between the germline ends. CDR1 and CDR2 (germline): MNHEY, SMNVEV (reference sequence). This CDR3 comprises 13 residues. The sequencing sample was made of CD4+ T cells from PBMCs. The clonotype originates from a human donor with Susac syndrome. J is TRBJ2-5 and V is TRBV27; D gene ambiguous. CDR3 sequence: CASSGSRQETQYF. The CDR3, as DNA: TGTGCCAGCAGCGGCTCCCGCCAAGAGACCCAGTACTTC.